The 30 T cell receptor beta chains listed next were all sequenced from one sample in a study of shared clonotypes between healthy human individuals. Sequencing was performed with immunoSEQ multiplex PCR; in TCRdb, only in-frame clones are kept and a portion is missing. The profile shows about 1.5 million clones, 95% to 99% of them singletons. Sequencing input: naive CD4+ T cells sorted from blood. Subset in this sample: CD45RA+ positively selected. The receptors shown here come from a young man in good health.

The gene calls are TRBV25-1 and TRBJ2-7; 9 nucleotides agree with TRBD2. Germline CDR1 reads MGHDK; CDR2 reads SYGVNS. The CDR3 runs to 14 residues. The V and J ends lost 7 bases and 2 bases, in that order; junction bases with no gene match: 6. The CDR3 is CASNPSGATYEQYF. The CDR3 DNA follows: TGTGCCAGCAATCCTAGCGGGGCAACCTACGAGCAGTACTTC.

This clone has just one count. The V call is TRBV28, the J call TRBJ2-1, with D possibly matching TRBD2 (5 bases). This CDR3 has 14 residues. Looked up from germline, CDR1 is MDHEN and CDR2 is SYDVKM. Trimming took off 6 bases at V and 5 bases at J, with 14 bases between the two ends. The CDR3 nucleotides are TGTGCCAGCAGGGATGGAGGCAACAACAATGAGCAGTTCTTC. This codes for CASRDGGNNNEQFF.

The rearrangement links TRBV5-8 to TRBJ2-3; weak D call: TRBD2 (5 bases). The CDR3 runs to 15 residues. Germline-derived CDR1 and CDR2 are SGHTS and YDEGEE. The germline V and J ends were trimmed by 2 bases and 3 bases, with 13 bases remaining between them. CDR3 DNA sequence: TGTGCCAGCAGCTTTCGGACTCATAATACAGATACGCAGTATTTT. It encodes CASSFRTHNTDTQYF.

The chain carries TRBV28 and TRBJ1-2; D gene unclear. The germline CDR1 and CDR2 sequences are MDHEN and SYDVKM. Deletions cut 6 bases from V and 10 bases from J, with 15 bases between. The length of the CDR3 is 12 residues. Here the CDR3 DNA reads TGTGCCAGCAGCAAATCGGATATGGACTACACCTTC. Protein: CASSKSDMDYTF.

The CDR3 sequence: CASSTGLRREVGRDTQYF. The CDR3 DNA reads as TGTGCCAGCAGTACCGGCCTTAGGCGGGAGGTTGGGAGAGATACGCAGTATTTT. This chain joins TRBV9 and TRBJ2-3, with TRBD2 identical over 8 bases. CDR1 is SGDLS, CDR2 YYNGEE, per germline. The V and J ends lost 5 bases and 5 bases, in that order; junction bases with no gene match: 19. The CDR3 runs 18 residues.

The CDR3 nucleotides are TGTGCCAGCAGCTTATTGAGGGGACAGGGGAACACTGAAGCTTTCTTT. Protein: CASSLLRGQGNTEAFF. The genes are TRBV7-9 and TRBJ1-1; 9 bases fit TRBD1. This CDR3 comprises 16 residues. The V gene's germline CDR1 is SEHNR and CDR2 FQNEAQ (reference sequence). V was pared by 2 bases and J by 1 base, with 5 bases of the junction left unmatched.

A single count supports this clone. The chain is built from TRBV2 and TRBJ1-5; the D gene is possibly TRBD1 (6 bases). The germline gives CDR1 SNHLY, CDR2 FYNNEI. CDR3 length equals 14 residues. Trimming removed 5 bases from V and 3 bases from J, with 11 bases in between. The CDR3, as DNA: TGTGCCAGCAGTCAAGGACAGTTCAATCAGCCCCAGCATTTT. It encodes CASSQGQFNQPQHF.

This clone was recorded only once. The CDR3 region is CASSWLEGRVAGNTIYF. In DNA form, the CDR3 reads TGTGCCAGCAGCTGGCTAGAAGGGCGGGTTGCTGGAAACACCATATATTTT. The gene calls are TRBV7-2 and TRBJ1-3; D ambiguous. The CDR3 length is 17 residues. V lost 4 bases to trimming and J lost 2 bases, with 18 bases between them. Germline CDR1 SGHTA, CDR2 FQGNSA.

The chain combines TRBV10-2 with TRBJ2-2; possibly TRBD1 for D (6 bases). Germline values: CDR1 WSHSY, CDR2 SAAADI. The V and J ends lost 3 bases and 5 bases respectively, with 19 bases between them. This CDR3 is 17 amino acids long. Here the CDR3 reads CASSDKKGVGQTGELFF. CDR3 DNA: TGCGCCAGCAGTGATAAGAAGGGGGTGGGACAAACCGGGGAGCTGTTTTTT.

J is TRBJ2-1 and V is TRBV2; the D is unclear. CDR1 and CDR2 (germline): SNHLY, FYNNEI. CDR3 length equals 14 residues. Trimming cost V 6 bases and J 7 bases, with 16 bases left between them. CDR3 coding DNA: TGTGCCAGCAGATACGACCCCAATGCGAATGAGCAGTTCTTC. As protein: CASRYDPNANEQFF.

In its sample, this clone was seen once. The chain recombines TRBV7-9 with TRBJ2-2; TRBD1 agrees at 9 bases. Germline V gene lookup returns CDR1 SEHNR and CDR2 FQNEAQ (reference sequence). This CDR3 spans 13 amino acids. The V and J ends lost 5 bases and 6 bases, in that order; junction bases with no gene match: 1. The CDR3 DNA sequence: TGTGCCAGCAGCAGGACAGGGGCCGGGGAGCTGTTTTTT. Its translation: CASSRTGAGELFF.

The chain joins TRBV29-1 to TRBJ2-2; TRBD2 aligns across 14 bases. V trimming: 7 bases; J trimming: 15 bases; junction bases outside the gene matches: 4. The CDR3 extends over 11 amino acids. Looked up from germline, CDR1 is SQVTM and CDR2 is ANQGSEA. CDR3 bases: TGCAGCGGGGGGACTAGCGGGAGAATGTTTTTT. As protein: CSGGTSGRMFF.

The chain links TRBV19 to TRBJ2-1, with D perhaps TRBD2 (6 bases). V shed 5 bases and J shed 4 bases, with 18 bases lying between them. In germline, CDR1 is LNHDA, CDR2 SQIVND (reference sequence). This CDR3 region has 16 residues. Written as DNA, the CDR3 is TGTGCCAGTAGTCCTCAGGTCCCGGGGGTATACAATGAGCAGTTCTTC. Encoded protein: CASSPQVPGVYNEQFF.

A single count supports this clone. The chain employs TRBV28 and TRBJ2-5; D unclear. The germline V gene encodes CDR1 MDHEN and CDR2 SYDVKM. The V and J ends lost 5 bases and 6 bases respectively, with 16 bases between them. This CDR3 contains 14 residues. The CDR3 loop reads CASSTPAGRKTQYF. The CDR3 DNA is TGTGCCAGCAGTACCCCGGCCGGGCGAAAGACCCAGTACTTC.

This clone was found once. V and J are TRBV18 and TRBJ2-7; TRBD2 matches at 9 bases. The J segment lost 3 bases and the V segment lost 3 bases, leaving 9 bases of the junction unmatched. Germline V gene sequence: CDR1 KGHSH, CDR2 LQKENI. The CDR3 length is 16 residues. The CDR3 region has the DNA TGTGCCAGCTCACCGGAAGGGCTAGCGGGGATCTACGAGCAGTACTTC. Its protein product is CASSPEGLAGIYEQYF. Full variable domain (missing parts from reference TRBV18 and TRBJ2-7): NAGVMQNPRHLVRRRGQEARLRCSPMKGHSHVYWYRQLPEEGLKFMVYLQKENIIDESGMPKERFSAEFPKEGPSILRIQQVVRGDSAAYFCASSPEGLAGIYEQYFGPGTRLTVT.

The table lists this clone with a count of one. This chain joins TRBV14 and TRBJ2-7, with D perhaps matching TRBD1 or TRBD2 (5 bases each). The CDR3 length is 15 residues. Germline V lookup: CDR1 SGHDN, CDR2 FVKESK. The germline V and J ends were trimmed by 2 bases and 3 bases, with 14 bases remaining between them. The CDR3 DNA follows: TGTGCCAGCAGCCAATTAGGGGAGAAGAGCTACGAGCAGTACTTC. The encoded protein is CASSQLGEKSYEQYF.

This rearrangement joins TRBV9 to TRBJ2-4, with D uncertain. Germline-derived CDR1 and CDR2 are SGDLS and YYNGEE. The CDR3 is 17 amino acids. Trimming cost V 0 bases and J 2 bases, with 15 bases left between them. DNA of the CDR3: TGTGCCAGCAGCGTAGACCCCCCTCAAGGGACCAAAAACATTCAGTACTTC. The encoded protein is CASSVDPPQGTKNIQYF.

The CDR3 is CASSFIKTGGGYTF. CDR3 in DNA: TGTGCCAGCAGCTTTATAAAAACAGGCGGTGGCTACACCTTC. This chain joins TRBV7-9 and TRBJ1-2; a weak D match, TRBD1 (5 bases). Trimming removed 3 bases at V and 7 bases at J, with 15 bases between. Germline V gene lookup returns CDR1 SEHNR and CDR2 FQNEAQ (reference sequence). There are 14 residues in the CDR3.

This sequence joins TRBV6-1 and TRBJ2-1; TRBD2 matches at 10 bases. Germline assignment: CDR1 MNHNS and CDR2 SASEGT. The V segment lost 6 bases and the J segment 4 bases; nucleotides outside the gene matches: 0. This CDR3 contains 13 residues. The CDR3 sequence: CASRLAGYNEQFF. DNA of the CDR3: TGTGCCAGCAGACTAGCGGGATACAATGAGCAGTTCTTC.

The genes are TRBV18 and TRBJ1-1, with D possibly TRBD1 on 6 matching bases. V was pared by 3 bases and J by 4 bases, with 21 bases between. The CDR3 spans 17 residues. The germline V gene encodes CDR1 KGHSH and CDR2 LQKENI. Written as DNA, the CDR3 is TGTGCCAGCTCACCCCGGGGGGCGTTGATTCAGGGCACTGAAGCTTTCTTT. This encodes CASSPRGALIQGTEAFF.

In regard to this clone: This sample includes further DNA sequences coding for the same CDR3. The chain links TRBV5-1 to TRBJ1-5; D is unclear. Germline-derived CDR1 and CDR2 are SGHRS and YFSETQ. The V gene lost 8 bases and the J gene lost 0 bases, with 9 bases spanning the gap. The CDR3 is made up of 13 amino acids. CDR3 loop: CASSQNSNQPQHF. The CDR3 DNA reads TGCGCCAGTAGTCAAAATAGCAATCAGCCCCAGCATTTT.

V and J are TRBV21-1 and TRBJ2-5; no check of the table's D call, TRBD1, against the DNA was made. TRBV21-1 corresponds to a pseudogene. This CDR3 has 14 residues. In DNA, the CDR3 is TGTGCCAGCATCAGAGGACAGTTTCAAGAGACCCAGTACTTC. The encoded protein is CASIRGQFQETQYF.

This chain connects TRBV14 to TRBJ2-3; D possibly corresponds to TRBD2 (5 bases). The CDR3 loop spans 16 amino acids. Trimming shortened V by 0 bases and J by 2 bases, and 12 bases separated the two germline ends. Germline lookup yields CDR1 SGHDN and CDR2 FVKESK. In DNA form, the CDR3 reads TGTGCCAGCAGCCAAGAAGGCGGGTATTACACAGATACGCAGTATTTT. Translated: CASSQEGGYYTDTQYF.

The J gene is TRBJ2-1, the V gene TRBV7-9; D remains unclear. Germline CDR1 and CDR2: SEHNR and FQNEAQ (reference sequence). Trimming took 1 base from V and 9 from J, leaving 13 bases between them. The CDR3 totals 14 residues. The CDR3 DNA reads TGTGCCAGCAGCTTAGAGGCCCGGAAACTTGAGCAGTTCTTC. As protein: CASSLEARKLEQFF.

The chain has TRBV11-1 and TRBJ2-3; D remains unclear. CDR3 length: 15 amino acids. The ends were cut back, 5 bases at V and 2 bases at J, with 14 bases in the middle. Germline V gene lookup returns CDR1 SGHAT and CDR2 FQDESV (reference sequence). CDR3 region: CASSLRADSTDTQYF. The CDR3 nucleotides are TGTGCCAGCAGCCTCCGGGCGGATTCCACAGATACGCAGTATTTT.

CDR3: CASSQEFRGGEQYF. CDR3 DNA: TGTGCCAGCAGCCAAGAATTCAGGGGAGGCGAGCAGTACTTC. This sequence joins TRBV14 and TRBJ2-7, with D possibly being TRBD1 or TRBD2 (6 bases each). The CDR3 totals 14 residues. Germline V CDR1 and CDR2: SGHDN, FVKESK. V lost 0 bases and J 6 bases, leaving 12 bases between the germline ends.

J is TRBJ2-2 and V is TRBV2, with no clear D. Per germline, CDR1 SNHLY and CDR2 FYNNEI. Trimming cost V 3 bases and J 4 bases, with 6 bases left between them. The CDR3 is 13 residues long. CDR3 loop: CASSDRRTGELFF. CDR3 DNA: TGTGCCAGCAGTGACAGACGCACCGGGGAGCTGTTTTTT. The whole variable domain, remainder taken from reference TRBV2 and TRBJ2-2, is EPEVTQTPSHQVTQMGQEVILRCVPISNHLYFYWYRQILGQKVEFLVSFYNNEISEKSEIFDDQFSVERPDGSNFTLKIRSTKLEDSAMYFCASSDRRTGELFFGEGSRLTVL.

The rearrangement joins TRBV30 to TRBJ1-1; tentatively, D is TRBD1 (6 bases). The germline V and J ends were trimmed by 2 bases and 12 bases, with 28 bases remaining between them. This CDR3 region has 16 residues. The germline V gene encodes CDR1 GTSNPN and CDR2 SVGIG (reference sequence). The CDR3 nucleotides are TGTGCCTGGAGTTTCCTCACGGGGCAGGGGCTGGGAGGATCTTTCTTT. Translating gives CAWSFLTGQGLGGSFF.

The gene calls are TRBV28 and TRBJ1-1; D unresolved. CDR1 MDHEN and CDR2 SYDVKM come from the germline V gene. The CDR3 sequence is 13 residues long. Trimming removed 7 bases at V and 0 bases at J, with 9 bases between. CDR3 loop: CASTRVLNTEAFF. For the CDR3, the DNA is TGTGCCAGCACCCGAGTGTTGAACACTGAAGCTTTCTTT.

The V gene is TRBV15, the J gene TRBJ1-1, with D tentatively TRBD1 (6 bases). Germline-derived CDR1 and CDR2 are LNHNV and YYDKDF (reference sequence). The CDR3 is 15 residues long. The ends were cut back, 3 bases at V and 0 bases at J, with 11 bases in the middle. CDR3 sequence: CATSRTDRLNTEAFF. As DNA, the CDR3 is TGTGCCACCAGCAGGACCGACAGGCTGAACACTGAAGCTTTCTTT.